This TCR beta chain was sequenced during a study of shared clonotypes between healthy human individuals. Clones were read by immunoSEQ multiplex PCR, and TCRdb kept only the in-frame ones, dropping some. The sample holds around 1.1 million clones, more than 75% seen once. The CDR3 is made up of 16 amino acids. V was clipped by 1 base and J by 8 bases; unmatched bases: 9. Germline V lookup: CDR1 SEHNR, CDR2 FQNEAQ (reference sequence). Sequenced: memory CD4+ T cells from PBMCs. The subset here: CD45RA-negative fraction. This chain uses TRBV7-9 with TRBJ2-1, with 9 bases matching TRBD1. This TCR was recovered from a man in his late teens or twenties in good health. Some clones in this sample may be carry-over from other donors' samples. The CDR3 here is CASSLVRTGGSDEQFF. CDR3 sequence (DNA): TGTGCCAGCAGCTTAGTACGCACAGGGGGCAGCGATGAGCAGTTCTTC.